This T cell receptor (beta chain) emerged from a study of blood T cell repertoires in COVID-19. The CDR3 extends over 15 amino acids. The trim removed 6 bases at V and 5 bases at J, leaving 7 bases unmatched. Germline CDR1 MGHDK, CDR2 SYGVNS. This clone has just a few counts. As processed by the authors: Amplification of reference gene primers was used by the study to estimate nucleated cell counts. Profiling relied on immunoSEQ multiplex PCR, and the TCRdb table lists in-frame clones only, not all of them. V and J calls and clone size follow that table, whereas D and trimming were derived from the DNA. Of around 180,000 clones in the sample, 85% to 90% were seen once.

The clonotype comes from a human donor in a cohort sampled during active COVID-19. V usage is TRBV25-1 and J usage is TRBJ2-2; TRBD2 aligns across 9 bases. Sequencing was done on a sample of peripheral blood. The CDR3 loop reads CASRAGLASTGELFF. CDR3 DNA sequence: TGTGCCAGCAGAGCGGGACTAGCAAGTACCGGGGAGCTGTTTTTT.